Reported below is one T cell receptor beta chain. Sequenced by immunoSEQ multiplex PCR; TCRdb stores in-frame clones only, minus some. Among roughly 200,000 clones listed, 80% to 90% were seen once. The data were obtained in a study of blood T cell repertoires in COVID-19. As for the study in general: COVID-19 samples from acute and convalescent phases originated in the United States, Italy and Spain. Sources were T cells, B-cell-depleted T cells, or PBMCs; the material itself was cDNA or gDNA.

Trimming removed 9 bases from V and 8 bases from J; junction bases left unmatched: 9. This CDR3 is 12 amino acids long. The germline CDR1 and CDR2 sequences are MDHEN and SYDVKM. Sequencing was carried out using peripheral blood. The chain couples TRBV28 to TRBJ1-2; 7 positions match TRBD1. The sequence came from a human donor with active or convalescent COVID-19. The donor label of this sample is uncertain. The CDR3 DNA reads as TGTGCCAGTTATGAGGGGGCGCGGGGCTACACCTTC. It specifies CASYEGARGYTF.